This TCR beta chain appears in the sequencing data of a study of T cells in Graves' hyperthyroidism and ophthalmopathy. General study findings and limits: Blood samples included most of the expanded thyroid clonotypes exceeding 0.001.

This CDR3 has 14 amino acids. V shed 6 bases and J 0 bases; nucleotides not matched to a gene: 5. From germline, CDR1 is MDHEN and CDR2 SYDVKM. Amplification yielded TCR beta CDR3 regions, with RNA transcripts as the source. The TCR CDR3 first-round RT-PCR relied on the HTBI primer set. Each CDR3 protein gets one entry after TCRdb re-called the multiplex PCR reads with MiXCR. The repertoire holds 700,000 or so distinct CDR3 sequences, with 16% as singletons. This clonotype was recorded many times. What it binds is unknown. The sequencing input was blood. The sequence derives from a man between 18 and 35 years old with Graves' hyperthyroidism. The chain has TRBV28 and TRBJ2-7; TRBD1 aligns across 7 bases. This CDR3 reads CASSRTGYSYEQYF. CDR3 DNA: TGTGCCAGCAGCCGGACAGGCTACTCCTACGAGCAGTACTTC.